This T cell receptor beta chain appears in the sequencing data of a study of cytomegalovirus exposure and HLA in healthy donors. For the study at large: Samples from HLA-typed donors yielded approximately 88 million unique TCRs in an early data release.

In the case of this clone: As yet, its antigen is unknown.

The study's findings and limits: A later analysis showed TCR association rates differing by HLA locus, peaking at DRB1 and lowest at HLA-C. Most CMV-associated TCR beta chains were later found to appear HLA-restricted.

The PCR made use of 60 Vbeta and 13 Jbeta primers. Repertoires were generated with immunoSEQ multiplex PCR, while TCRdb's copy carries only in-frame clones and drops some. Of about 140,000 clones detected, approximately 76% appear once; the ten largest clones hold 1.5% to 2%. What was sequenced was PBMCs. The receptor comes from a middle-aged man in good health and CMV-seronegative.

The CDR3 region is CASSHGLIDTQYF. In DNA form, the CDR3 reads TGTGCCAGCAGCCACGGACTAATAGATACGCAGTATTTT. V and J are TRBV5-6 and TRBJ2-3, with D possibly TRBD2 on 6 matching bases. Germline V gene sequence: CDR1 SGHDT, CDR2 YYEEEE. The V end lost 4 bases, the J end lost 5 bases, and 11 bases lay between the germline ends. The CDR3 consists of 13 residues. The full variable domain, in which reference TRBV5-6 and TRBJ2-3 provide the parts outside the CDR3, is DAGVTQSPTHLIKTRGQQVTLRCSPKSGHDTVSWYQQALGQGPQFIFQYYEEEERQRGNFPDRFSGHQFPNYSSELNVNALLLGDSALYLCASSHGLIDTQYFGPGTRLTVL.